This TCR beta chain appears in the sequencing data of a study of T cell responses to AZD1222 COVID-19 vaccine. About the study: Analyses pooled second doses at about 4 or about 12 weeks.

Study-wide results and caveats: Clonal diversity was possibly underestimated, and white British individuals and females predominated among donors. The study identified only five or six AZD1222 recipients as seropositive at baseline. Repertoires were obtained only post-peak T cell response.

For this clone: The antigen is undetermined.

The repertoire was sequenced with immunoSEQ multiplex PCR; TCRdb's copy has only in-frame clones and lacks some. The sample contains roughly 250,000 clones, about 92% of which appear only once. The CDR3 spans 15 residues. Germline assignment: CDR1 SEHNR and CDR2 FQNEAQ (reference sequence). Trimming removed 0 bases from V and 7 bases from J, with 13 bases in between. The TCR comes from an adult in good health. Sequencing used peripheral blood, obtained on day 0 of AZD1222 vaccination. The rearrangement links TRBV7-9 to TRBJ2-1; tentative D call: TRBD2 (5 bases). Here the CDR3 DNA reads TGTGCCAGCAGCTTAGCGGGAGCCCCTCTGAATGAGCAGTTCTTC. It specifies CASSLAGAPLNEQFF.